These 27 T cell receptor beta chains were all obtained from the same sample, sequenced in a study of blood T cell repertoires in COVID-19. This table comes from immunoSEQ multiplex PCR, and its TCRdb copy is limited to in-frame clones, with some not included. Of 200,000 to 250,000 clones in the sample, approximately 90% were seen once. Input material: peripheral blood. The receptors shown here come from a young woman who had recovered from COVID-19.

This chain's CDR3 is CASSSRQGAGQPQHF. The CDR3 DNA reads TGTGCCAGCAGCTCCAGACAGGGGGCTGGTCAGCCCCAGCATTTT. This chain links TRBV7-2 with TRBJ1-5; 10 bases map to TRBD1. Germline CDR1 reads SGHTA; CDR2 reads FQGNSA. J gave up 6 bases and V 4 bases, and 6 bases lay outside the gene matches. This CDR3 spans 15 amino acids.

The chain links TRBV5-6 to TRBJ2-5; D unresolved. Germline-derived CDR1 and CDR2 are SGHDT and YYEEEE. Between the trimmed V and J ends, which lost 0 bases and 1 base, there was a span of 7 bases. The CDR3 length is 14 residues. The CDR3 loop is CASSLGRSQETQYF. The CDR3 nucleotides are TGTGCCAGCAGCTTGGGGAGATCCCAAGAGACCCAGTACTTC. The entire variable domain, with the rest obtained from reference TRBV5-6 and TRBJ2-5, is as follows: DAGVTQSPTHLIKTRGQQVTLRCSPKSGHDTVSWYQQALGQGPQFIFQYYEEEERQRGNFPDRFSGHQFPNYSSELNVNALLLGDSALYLCASSLGRSQETQYFGPGTRLLVL.

The V and J genes are TRBV6-2 or TRBV6-3 and TRBJ2-5, with 12 positions matching TRBD2. Germline CDR1 and CDR2: MNHEY and SVGEGT. The V segment lost 2 bases and the J segment 2 bases; nucleotides outside the gene matches: 6. The CDR3 totals 17 residues. The CDR3 is CASSYRLAGGEQETQYF. CDR3 nucleotide sequence: TGTGCCAGCAGTTACAGGCTAGCGGGAGGGGAGCAAGAGACCCAGTACTTC.

In its sample, this clone was seen a few times. The chain couples TRBV7-9 to TRBJ2-7; TRBD2 is a possible D gene (6 bases). Germline loops: CDR1 SEHNR, CDR2 FQNEAQ (reference sequence). The V gene lost 5 bases and the J gene lost 1 base, with 12 bases spanning the gap. The CDR3 is made up of 14 amino acids. The CDR3 DNA sequence: TGTGCCAGCAGCCCACGACTAGAGTCCTACGAGCAGTACTTC. Translated: CASSPRLESYEQYF. Variable domain in full (rest from reference TRBV7-9 and TRBJ2-7): DTGVSQNPRHKITKRGQNVTFRCDPISEHNRLYWYRQTLGQGPEFLTYFQNEAQLEKSRLLSDRFSAERPKGSFSTLEIQRTEQGDSAMYLCASSPRLESYEQYFGPGTRLTVT.

The chain links TRBV5-4 to TRBJ2-2; a weak D match, TRBD1 (6 bases). V was clipped by 2 bases and J by 4 bases, with 12 bases between them. The CDR3 covers 15 residues. CDR1 and CDR2 from the germline V gene are SGHNT and YYREEE (reference sequence). The CDR3 protein is CASSFRQGFTGELFF. CDR3 nucleotide sequence: TGTGCCAGCAGCTTTCGGCAGGGGTTCACCGGGGAGCTGTTTTTT.

The rearrangement links TRBV21-1 to TRBJ1-5. TRBV21-1 is annotated as a pseudogene. This CDR3 is built from 18 residues. The CDR3: CASSKCKGGLGRNQPQHF. The CDR3 nucleotides read TGTGCCAGCAGCAAATGCAAGGGGGGGCTCGGGAGAAATCAGCCCCAGCATTTT.

The table lists this clone with a few counts. The V and J genes are TRBV4-3 and TRBJ2-7, with a possible D match to TRBD1 (5 bases). Germline loops: CDR1 LGHNA, CDR2 YSLEER. The V end was cut by 0 bases, the J end by 3 bases, with 6 bases between. The CDR3 covers 13 residues. CDR3 loop: CASSQETDYEQYF. DNA for the CDR3: TGCGCCAGCAGCCAAGAGACAGACTACGAGCAGTACTTC.

The J gene is TRBJ2-7, the V gene TRBV11-2; 9 bases are a match to TRBD1. This CDR3 spans 14 amino acids. J lost 7 bases, V lost 6 bases, and 10 bases had no gene match. In germline, CDR1 is SGHAT, CDR2 FQNNGV. This chain's CDR3 is CASSYIQGALEQYF. The CDR3 nucleotides read TGTGCCAGCAGTTATATACAGGGGGCCTTGGAGCAGTACTTC.

The rearrangement links TRBV6-5 to TRBJ2-7, with TRBD2 identical over 8 bases. The CDR3 length is 15 residues. Germline V lookup: CDR1 MNHEY, CDR2 SVGAGI. Trimming cost V 2 bases and J 0 bases; bases outside gene matches: 3. The CDR3 reads CASSYSGGYSYEQYF. In DNA, the CDR3 is TGTGCCAGCAGTTACAGCGGGGGCTACTCCTACGAGCAGTACTTC.

The chain is built from TRBV6-1 and TRBJ2-7, with D perhaps matching TRBD2 (5 bases). Trimming left V 1 base short and J 6 bases short, with 10 bases between. Germline lookup yields CDR1 MNHNS and CDR2 SASEGT. The CDR3 consists of 13 residues. This CDR3 reads CASSEVWETEQYF. For the CDR3, the DNA is TGTGCCAGCAGTGAAGTCTGGGAGACCGAGCAGTACTTC.

This rearrangement joins TRBV19 to TRBJ2-1, with 11 bases aligning to TRBD1. Germline CDR1 LNHDA, CDR2 SQIVND (reference sequence). This CDR3 is built from 15 residues. The ends lost 3 bases at V and 7 bases at J; junction bases unmatched: 5. The DNA of the CDR3 is TGTGCCAGTAGTATCTGGGGACAGGGGGGGAATGAGCAGTTCTTC. This encodes CASSIWGQGGNEQFF. The variable domain in full, with the rest retrieved from reference TRBV19 and TRBJ2-1, is DGGITQSPKYLFRKEGQNVTLSCEQNLNHDAMYWYRQDPGQGLRLIYYSQIVNDFQKGDIAEGYSVSREKKESFPLTVTSAQKNPTAFYLCASSIWGQGGNEQFFGPGTRLTVL.

The genes are TRBV11-1 and TRBJ2-1; D call uncertain. The CDR3 runs 14 residues. Per germline, CDR1 SGHAT and CDR2 FQDESV (reference sequence). V was trimmed by 4 bases and J by 0 bases, leaving 7 bases between them. CDR3 sequence: CASSYYSSYNEQFF. CDR3 DNA sequence: TGTGCCAGCAGCTACTATAGCTCCTACAATGAGCAGTTCTTC.

This chain connects TRBV18 to TRBJ1-1; 9 bases agree with TRBD1. The CDR3 spans 16 residues. Losses at the gene ends were 4 bases for V and 0 bases for J; bases not matched to a gene: 6. Germline V gene lookup returns CDR1 KGHSH and CDR2 LQKENI. As DNA, the CDR3 is TGTGCCAGCTCACAGACCGGGACAGGGTTGAACACTGAAGCTTTCTTT. Protein product: CASSQTGTGLNTEAFF.

The chain links TRBV7-6 to TRBJ2-7; 15 bases match TRBD2. This CDR3 contains 18 residues. J lost 3 bases, V lost 7 bases, and 13 bases had no gene match. The germline gives CDR1 SGHVS, CDR2 FNYEAQ. CDR3 DNA sequence: TGTGCCAGCATCTGGACTAGCGGGAGGGCCTTTTATATCTACGAGCAGTACTTC. It translates to CASIWTSGRAFYIYEQYF. Filled out from reference TRBV7-6 and TRBJ2-7, the complete variable domain reads GAGVSQSPRYKVTKRGQDVALRCDPISGHVSLYWYRQALGQGPEFLTYFNYEAQQDKSGLPNDRFSAERPEGSISTLTIQRTEQRDSAMYRCASIWTSGRAFYIYEQYFGPGTRLTVT.

The genes are TRBV29-1 and TRBJ1-2; D gene unclear. Germline V gives CDR1 SQVTM, CDR2 ANQGSEA. The V end lost 2 bases, the J end lost 3 bases, and 13 bases lay between the germline ends. The CDR3 consists of 14 residues. This CDR3 is CSVERWEEDYGYTF. The CDR3 bases are TGCAGCGTTGAAAGATGGGAGGAAGACTATGGCTACACCTTC.

V and J are TRBV6-5 and TRBJ2-1; tentative D call: TRBD1 (5 bases). CDR1 is MNHEY and CDR2 is SVGAGI in the germline V gene. This CDR3 region has 12 residues. Deletions cut 5 bases from V and 8 bases from J, with 10 bases between. CDR3 nucleotide sequence: TGTGCCAGCAGTCTTTGGGGCGATGAGCAGTTCTTC. It is translated as CASSLWGDEQFF.

The chain couples TRBV9 to TRBJ1-1; D gene uncertain. V was cut by 4 bases and J by 2 bases, with 6 bases left in between. Germline V CDR1 and CDR2: SGDLS, YYNGEE. The length of the CDR3 is 12 residues. The CDR3 loop reads CASSPYNTEAFF. The CDR3 DNA reads TGTGCCAGCAGCCCCTACAACACTGAAGCTTTCTTT.

The gene calls are TRBV19 and TRBJ2-6; D uncertain. The CDR3 is made up of 16 amino acids. Germline loops: CDR1 LNHDA, CDR2 SQIVND (reference sequence). Trimming took 3 bases from V and 0 from J, leaving 9 bases between them. The CDR3 sequence: CASSIIQISGANVLTF. CDR3 nucleotide sequence: TGTGCCAGTAGTATCATTCAGATCTCTGGGGCCAACGTCCTGACTTTC.

The chain joins TRBV19 to TRBJ2-1; D may be TRBD1 (5 bases). In germline, CDR1 is LNHDA, CDR2 SQIVND (reference sequence). The length of the CDR3 is 15 residues. Trimming took off 3 bases at V and 6 bases at J, with 15 bases between the two ends. Written as DNA, the CDR3 is TGTGCCAGTAGTATCCCGGGTAATGGGGCCAATGAGCAGTTCTTC. Its translation: CASSIPGNGANEQFF.

V is TRBV5-6 and J is TRBJ1-2, with a possible D match to TRBD1 (5 bases). Trimming pared 4 bases from V and 0 bases from J, leaving 10 bases between. This CDR3 has 14 amino acids. CDR1 SGHDT and CDR2 YYEEEE come from the germline V gene. CDR3 protein: CASSPQGANYGYTF. CDR3 nucleotides: TGTGCCAGCAGCCCCCAAGGGGCTAACTATGGCTACACCTTC.

In nucleotides, the CDR3 is TGTGCCAGCAGCTTAGCCCAGGGGACCTACAATGAGCAGTTCTTC. The encoded protein is CASSLAQGTYNEQFF. The V call is TRBV7-9, the J call TRBJ2-1; TRBD1 might be the D (6 bases). Germline V gives CDR1 SEHNR, CDR2 FQNEAQ (reference sequence). V was pared by 0 bases and J by 2 bases, with 8 bases between. This CDR3 contains 15 residues.

The CDR3 DNA is TGCAGCGTTGGGCCCTCCGGGACAGGACCTTACGAGCAGTACTTC. Amino acid sequence: CSVGPSGTGPYEQYF. The rearrangement joins TRBV29-1 to TRBJ2-7, with 8 bases aligning to TRBD1. CDR3 length: 15 residues. V dropped 4 bases and J dropped 4; count of bases not matched to a gene: 12. The germline V gene encodes CDR1 SQVTM and CDR2 ANQGSEA.

This clone was observed a few times. The chain carries TRBV10-3 and TRBJ2-3; 11 nucleotides align to TRBD2. The CDR3 runs 15 residues. The germline gives CDR1 ENHRY, CDR2 SYGVKD. The V and J ends lost 4 bases and 3 bases, in that order; junction bases with no gene match: 3. DNA of the CDR3: TGTGCCATCAGTGCACTAGCGGGAGCGACAGATACGCAGTATTTT. It is translated as CAISALAGATDTQYF.

The chain uses TRBV27 and TRBJ2-7; 10 bases fit TRBD2. The CDR3 runs 16 residues. Trimming took 2 bases from V and 3 from J; bases not matched to a gene: 7. CDR1 and CDR2 (germline): MNHEY, SMNVEV (reference sequence). The CDR3 coding sequence is TGTGCCAGCAGTTTAGCTAGCGGGAGTTTGGTCTACGAGCAGTACTTC. Amino acids: CASSLASGSLVYEQYF.

This chain joins TRBV6-5 and TRBJ2-7, with TRBD2 identical over 10 bases. Germline lookup yields CDR1 MNHEY and CDR2 SVGAGI. V lost 6 bases and J lost 0; bases outside the gene matches: 5. This CDR3 is 15 amino acids long. The CDR3 sequence is CASSLAGDSSYEQYF. CDR3 DNA: TGTGCCAGCAGCCTAGCGGGAGACAGCTCCTACGAGCAGTACTTC.

V usage is TRBV19 and J usage is TRBJ2-3; 9 bases align to TRBD1. There are 14 residues in the CDR3. Germline V gene data show CDR1 as LNHDA and CDR2 as SQIVND (reference sequence). J gave up 1 base and V 8 bases, and 4 bases lay outside the gene matches. The CDR3 loop is CASAWTGGTDTQYF. In nucleotides, the CDR3 is TGTGCCAGTGCCTGGACAGGGGGCACAGATACGCAGTATTTT.

V and J are TRBV4-2 and TRBJ1-5; D gene uncertain. Germline V gene sequence: CDR1 LGHNA, CDR2 YNFKEQ. The V end lost 1 base, the J end lost 0 bases, and 10 bases lay between the germline ends. This CDR3 is 16 amino acids long. CDR3 amino acids: CASSQVRADSNQPQHF. The CDR3 DNA reads as TGTGCCAGCAGCCAAGTCAGAGCGGATAGCAATCAGCCCCAGCATTTT.